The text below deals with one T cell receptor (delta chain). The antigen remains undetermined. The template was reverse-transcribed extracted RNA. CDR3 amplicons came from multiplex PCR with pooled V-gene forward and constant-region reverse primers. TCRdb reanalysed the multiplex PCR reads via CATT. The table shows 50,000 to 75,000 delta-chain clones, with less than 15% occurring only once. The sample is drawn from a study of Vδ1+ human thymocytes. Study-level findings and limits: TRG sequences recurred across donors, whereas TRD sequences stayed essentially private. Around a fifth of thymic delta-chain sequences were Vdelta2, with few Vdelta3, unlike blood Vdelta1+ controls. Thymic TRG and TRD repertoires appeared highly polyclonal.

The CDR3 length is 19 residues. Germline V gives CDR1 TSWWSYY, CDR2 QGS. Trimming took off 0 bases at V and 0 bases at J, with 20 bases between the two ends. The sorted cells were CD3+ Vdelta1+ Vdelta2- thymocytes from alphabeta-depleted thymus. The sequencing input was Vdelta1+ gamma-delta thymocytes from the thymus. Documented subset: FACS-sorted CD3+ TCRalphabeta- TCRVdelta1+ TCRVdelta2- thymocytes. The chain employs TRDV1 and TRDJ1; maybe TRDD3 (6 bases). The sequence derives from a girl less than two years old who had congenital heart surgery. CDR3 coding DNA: TGTGCTCTTGGGGAACTAGTAGGAAGCTGGGGCAATCACACCGATAAACTCATCTTT. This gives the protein CALGELVGSWGNHTDKLIF.